One sample yielded the 25 T cell receptor beta chains listed below, sequenced in a study of blood T cell repertoires in COVID-19. TCRdb's copy holds only in-frame clones and misses some; the assay was immunoSEQ multiplex PCR. This sample has 100,000 to 150,000 clones, with around 81% found just once. Sequencing was done on a sample of peripheral blood. These receptors were collected from a woman aged 45-65 years with acute or convalescent COVID-19.

V is TRBV5-1 and J is TRBJ2-1; perhaps TRBD2 as D (7 bases). Looked up from germline, CDR1 is SGHRS and CDR2 is YFSETQ. With 4 bases removed from V and 5 bases from J, the gap between germline ends came to 10 bases. The CDR3 is 13 residues long. The CDR3, as DNA: TGCGCCAGCAGCCCGGGGGGCGACAATGAGCAGTTCTTC. As protein: CASSPGGDNEQFF.

The chain employs TRBV12-3 or TRBV12-4 and TRBJ1-3; unclear D gene. With 7 bases removed from V and 4 bases from J, the gap between germline ends came to 8 bases. This CDR3 contains 12 residues. In nucleotides, the CDR3 is TGTGCCAGCATATGGCAGGGAAACACCATATATTTT. This codes for CASIWQGNTIYF.

V usage is TRBV6-5 and J usage is TRBJ1-4; 9 nucleotides agree with TRBD1. In germline, CDR1 is MNHEY, CDR2 SVGAGI. The V segment lost 2 bases and the J segment 8 bases; nucleotides outside the gene matches: 3. The CDR3 extends over 14 amino acids. The CDR3 nucleotides are TGTGCCAGCAGTTACGGGGGGACAGGGGAAAAACTGTTTTTT. Translated: CASSYGGTGEKLFF.

The J gene is TRBJ2-3, the V gene TRBV5-8, with 8 bases identical to TRBD1. Germline-derived CDR1 and CDR2 are SGHTS and YDEGEE. This CDR3 spans 14 amino acids. Trimming took 1 base from V and 6 from J; bases not matched to a gene: 4. CDR3 protein: CASSLRQGMDTQYF. CDR3 coding DNA: TGTGCCAGCAGCTTGAGACAGGGGATGGATACGCAGTATTTT.

The chain joins TRBV24-1 to TRBJ2-3; weak D call: TRBD1 (6 bases). Between the trimmed V and J ends, which lost 4 bases and 3 bases, there was a span of 13 bases. The CDR3 length is 15 residues. CDR1 is KGHDR and CDR2 is SFDVKD in the germline V gene. The CDR3 DNA follows: TGTGCCACCAGTGACCCCGGGACAACGACAGATACGCAGTATTTT. As protein: CATSDPGTTTDTQYF.

V and J are TRBV9 and TRBJ1-3; no clear D gene. The CDR3 contains 16 residues. Germline V gives CDR1 SGDLS, CDR2 YYNGEE. The V end was cut by 4 bases, the J end by 3 bases, with 17 bases between. CDR3 nucleotides: TGTGCCAGCAGCCCCAATCAAGCCCAGGTTGGAAACACCATATATTTT. This translates into CASSPNQAQVGNTIYF.

This chain connects TRBV7-9 to TRBJ2-1; 12 bases agree with TRBD1. This CDR3 is 17 amino acids long. The ends lost 5 bases at V and 8 bases at J; junction bases unmatched: 13. Germline CDR1 and CDR2: SEHNR and FQNEAQ (reference sequence). In DNA form, the CDR3 reads TGTGCCAGCAGCCCCCTGCCGGGACAGGGGGCATCGGATGAGCAGTTCTTC. As protein: CASSPLPGQGASDEQFF.

This chain connects TRBV3-1 (or the pseudogene TRBV3-2) to TRBJ2-5; tentatively, D is TRBD2 (6 bases). CDR1 is LGHDT, CDR2 YNNKEL, per germline (reference sequence). V was trimmed by 5 bases and J by 5 bases, leaving 18 bases between them. The CDR3 is 15 residues long. The CDR3 DNA is TGTGCCAGCAGCAGCCTCGGGGGAACATGGGAGACCCAGTACTTC. Translating it yields CASSSLGGTWETQYF.

The V gene is TRBV7-3, the J gene TRBJ1-2, with TRBD1 as a possible D gene (6 bases). The CDR3 extends over 13 amino acids. V was clipped by 2 bases and J by 7 bases, with 11 bases between them. The germline gives CDR1 SGHTA, CDR2 FQGTGA. CDR3 amino acids: CASSLATGTGYTF. Written as DNA, the CDR3 is TGTGCCAGCAGCTTAGCCACAGGGACTGGCTACACCTTC.

This clone came up a few times. V is TRBV6-6 and J is TRBJ1-3, with 7 bases lining up with TRBD1. The germline V gene encodes CDR1 MNHNY and CDR2 SVGAGI (reference sequence). V trimming: 0 bases; J trimming: 4 bases; junction bases outside the gene matches: 6. The CDR3 length is 16 residues. For the CDR3, the DNA is TGTGCCAGCAGTTACTCGACAGGGATGAACGGAAACACCATATATTTT. Its protein is CASSYSTGMNGNTIYF.

The genes are TRBV7-8 and TRBJ1-1, with D unclear. CDR1 and CDR2 (germline): SGHVS, FQNEAQ. With 0 bases removed from V and 4 bases from J, the gap between germline ends came to 6 bases. The CDR3 runs to 13 residues. The CDR3 spells CASSLARGTEAFF. CDR3 nucleotides: TGTGCCAGCAGCTTAGCGCGGGGCACTGAAGCTTTCTTT.

The chain is built from TRBV5-5 and TRBJ2-2; D is perhaps TRBD2 (6 bases). Trimming cost V 5 bases and J 4 bases, with 21 bases left between them. The CDR3 length is 17 residues. Germline CDR1 is SGHKS and CDR2 is YYEKEE (reference sequence). The CDR3 region is CASRSDSDLGSTGELFF. The CDR3 coding sequence is TGTGCCAGCAGATCAGATTCGGATCTCGGGAGCACCGGGGAGCTGTTTTTT.

The chain is built from TRBV3-1 (or the pseudogene TRBV3-2) and TRBJ1-6; tentative D call: TRBD1 (6 bases). The germline V gene has CDR1 LGHDT and CDR2 YNNKEL (reference sequence). CDR3 length equals 15 residues. V dropped 1 base and J dropped 14 bases, with 18 bases sitting between them. CDR3 DNA: TGTGCCAGCAGCCAAGGTCAGCAGGGGTTTTTGACCCTCCACTTT. Its protein is CASSQGQQGFLTLHF.

This chain uses TRBV19 with TRBJ1-1; possible D gene TRBD1, 5 bases. CDR3 length equals 11 residues. Germline CDR1 is LNHDA and CDR2 is SQIVND (reference sequence). Trimming stripped 9 bases from V and 4 bases from J, with 9 bases between. CDR3 sequence: CASAGSTEAFF. As DNA, the CDR3 is TGTGCCAGCGCAGGGTCCACTGAAGCTTTCTTT.

The chain has TRBV7-8 and TRBJ2-3, with no clear D. The V end lost 2 bases, the J end lost 2 bases, and 8 bases lay between the germline ends. Germline assignment: CDR1 SGHVS and CDR2 FQNEAQ. The CDR3 is made up of 14 amino acids. The CDR3: CASSLQASTDTQYF. CDR3 coding DNA: TGTGCCAGCAGCTTACAGGCCTCCACAGATACGCAGTATTTT.

This chain links TRBV28 with TRBJ1-5, with a tentative D call TRBD1 (5 bases). This CDR3 has 13 amino acids. The germline V gene has CDR1 MDHEN and CDR2 SYDVKM. The germline V and J ends were trimmed by 4 bases and 7 bases, with 11 bases remaining between them. CDR3 residues: CASSSGSGQPQHF. The CDR3 region has the DNA TGTGCCAGCAGTTCAGGGAGCGGGCAGCCCCAGCATTTT.

The rearrangement links TRBV5-1 to TRBJ2-2; a possible D gene is TRBD1 (6 bases). In germline, CDR1 is SGHRS, CDR2 YFSETQ. This CDR3 is built from 15 residues. V was trimmed by 0 bases and J by 4 bases, leaving 10 bases between them. The CDR3 nucleotides read TGCGCCAGCAGCTTGGGACAGGCAGGCACCGGGGAGCTGTTTTTT. Residues: CASSLGQAGTGELFF.

The genes are TRBV6-6 and TRBJ1-5; D gene uncertain. V was pared by 0 bases and J by 6 bases, with 6 bases between. The CDR3 extends over 13 amino acids. Germline CDR1 reads MNHNY; CDR2 reads SVGAGI (reference sequence). The CDR3 sequence: CASSYSMAQPQHF. In DNA form, the CDR3 reads TGTGCCAGCAGTTACTCGATGGCTCAGCCCCAGCATTTT.

This clone was seen only once. V and J are TRBV9 and TRBJ2-1, with D perhaps TRBD1 (6 bases). This CDR3 spans 15 amino acids. Germline V gene sequence: CDR1 SGDLS, CDR2 YYNGEE. V lost 2 bases to trimming and J lost 4 bases, with 13 bases between them. The DNA of the CDR3 is TGTGCCAGCAGCGTCTCAGGGGCAGGTTACAATGAGCAGTTCTTC. It is translated as CASSVSGAGYNEQFF.

The rearrangement links TRBV30 to TRBJ1-1; no reliable D call. Trimming cost V 1 base and J 0 bases, with 9 bases left between them. The CDR3 loop spans 14 amino acids. Germline CDR1 is GTSNPN and CDR2 is SVGIG (reference sequence). CDR3 nucleotide sequence: TGTGCCTGGAGTGAAAAACGGTTGAACACTGAAGCTTTCTTT. This codes for CAWSEKRLNTEAFF. Full variable domain (remainder filled in from reference TRBV30 and TRBJ1-1): SQTIHQWPATLVQPVGSPLSLECTVEGTSNPNLYWYRQAAGRGLQLLFYSVGIGQISSEVPQNLSASRPQDRQFILSSKKLLLSDSGFYLCAWSEKRLNTEAFFGQGTRLTVV.

V is TRBV27 and J is TRBJ2-3, with 9 bases fitting TRBD2. The CDR3 extends over 16 amino acids. The V gene's germline CDR1 is MNHEY and CDR2 SMNVEV (reference sequence). The trim removed 3 bases at V and 4 bases at J, leaving 8 bases unmatched. The CDR3 nucleotides are TGTGCCAGCAGTTTCTATAGCGGGAGAGGGTCAGATACGCAGTATTTT. It encodes CASSFYSGRGSDTQYF.

This clone was seen a handful of times. The V call is TRBV11-2, the J call TRBJ1-2; no firm D call. This CDR3 has 13 amino acids. Trimming stripped 0 bases from V and 8 bases from J, with 10 bases between. Per the germline V gene, CDR1 is SGHAT and CDR2 is FQNNGV. The chain's CDR3 is CASSLDFGEGYTF. CDR3 in DNA: TGTGCCAGCAGCTTAGATTTTGGGGAGGGCTACACCTTC.

V usage is TRBV10-3 and J usage is TRBJ1-5, with D possibly TRBD1 on 6 matching bases. Germline CDR1 and CDR2: ENHRY and SYGVKD. Trimming removed 10 bases from V and 2 bases from J, with 15 bases in between. The CDR3 is 14 residues long. The CDR3 sequence is CASGAQGGNQPQHF. DNA of the CDR3: TGTGCCAGTGGGGCACAGGGAGGCAATCAGCCCCAGCATTTT.

The rearrangement links TRBV28 to TRBJ2-5, with 13 bases matching TRBD2. The CDR3 is 15 residues long. V lost 6 bases and J lost 5; bases outside the gene matches: 6. CDR1 is MDHEN, CDR2 SYDVKM, per germline. The CDR3: CASRTSGRWEETQYF. CDR3 DNA sequence: TGTGCCAGCAGGACTAGCGGGAGGTGGGAGGAGACCCAGTACTTC.

In this sample, this clone turned up once. This rearrangement joins TRBV5-4 to TRBJ2-6; 8 bases agree with TRBD1. From germline, CDR1 is SGHNT and CDR2 YYREEE (reference sequence). This CDR3 has 19 residues. Trimming removed 5 bases from V and 0 bases from J; junction bases left unmatched: 13. The CDR3 region is CASSLGDRYTSSGANVLTF. CDR3 DNA: TGTGCCAGCAGTCTGGGGGACAGGTACACAAGCTCTGGGGCCAACGTCCTGACTTTC.